Sequencing of this T cell receptor (beta chain) was carried out in a study of blood T cell repertoires in COVID-19 (dated by TCRdb to 2020 to 2022). At the level of the whole study: Samples covering the acute and convalescent phases of COVID-19 were provided by collaborators in the United States, Italy and Spain. The prospective study material was composed of cDNA or gDNA derived from T cells, B-cell-depleted T cells, or PBMCs. The dataset comprised deeply sampled blood TCRbeta repertoires from subjects exposed to, actively infected with, or recovered from COVID-19. The repertoires were released in a freely available public database intended as a resource for research on the immune response to SARS-CoV-2. Samples came from the ongoing ImmuneRACE study (first 160 participants) plus 1,254 subjects from 6 global collaborators. The sample metadata nearly always contained a de-identified subject ID, COVID-19 status, age in years and sex. Where available, HLA class I and class II types were taken from metadata supplied by the sample provider and were not determined by assay-based typing. Overall study results and their limits: Clinical and demographic metadata were provided uncurated, with the amount varying by source and participant.

Notes on this clone: Which antigen it targets is not known. No base quality values were provided; no much bigger clone lies one nucleotide off.

The immunoSEQ Assay, a bias-controlled multiplex PCR, was used to amplify TCRbeta CDR3 regions from genomic DNA. In the source study's methods: The number of nucleated cells in each sample was estimated from the amplification of reference gene primers within the assay. To quantify the absolute abundance of each unique TCRbeta CDR3 rearrangement, sequence reads were collapsed and filtered. For each sample, productive Simpson clonality was calculated by taking the square root of Simpson's diversity index across productive rearrangements. Not all clones reach the TCRdb copy of this immuneACCESS table, which keeps in-frame sequences only. Checked studies attribute under half of the gap to unresolved V genes and leave the rest unexplained. That table is the source of V, J and clone size, and D and trimming were worked out from the DNA. The table for this sample lists 200,000 to 250,000 clones; roughly 85% of them were counted only once. Approximately 5.1% of the sample rests with the top ten.

V drops 8 bases and J drops 0 bases, leaving 17 bases in between. The cysteine opens and the phenylalanine closes a CDR3 of 16 amino acids. This entry keeps only the CDR3 DNA: 48 bases, framed from base 1. Per the germline V gene, SNHLY is the CDR1 and FYNNEI is the CDR2. One collaborating source in Seattle enrolled patients while the patients were actively infected and followed the patients over time throughout the course of disease. The collaborating institutions used their own protocols to collect whole blood in K2EDTA tubes. Collaborator samples were shipped for TCRbeta analysis as frozen whole blood, isolated PBMCs, or DNA extracted from either sample type.

The sequence is built from TRBV2 and TRBJ2-1; the D segment could be TRBD2, given 6 matching bases. This TCR came from a man between 50 and 59 years old with COVID-19, enrolled during active disease. The material sequenced was peripheral blood. For the CDR3, the sequence is CASQSTGLSSYNEQFF. At the DNA level, the sequence is TGTGCCAGCCAGTCTACCGGACTAAGCTCCTACAATGAGCAGTTCTTC.